This entry lists 24 T cell receptor beta chains sequenced from one sample in a study of OX40 agonist ivuxolimab in advanced cancers. Only in-frame clones appear in the TCRdb table, and some are missing; sequencing was by immunoSEQ multiplex PCR. The sample shows 35,000 to 45,000 clones, more than 75% of them seen only once. The material was CD4+ or CD8+ T cells sorted from blood, obtained in a trial of the OX40 agonist ivuxolimab. The receptor set was obtained from an adult with an advanced solid tumor such as melanoma, head and neck, liver or kidney cancer.

The chain combines TRBV28 with TRBJ2-5; D is unresolved. This CDR3 spans 13 amino acids. CDR1 is MDHEN and CDR2 is SYDVKM in the germline V gene. The ends were cut back, 4 bases at V and 5 bases at J, with 11 bases in the middle. The chain's CDR3 is CASSYSIGETQYF. The CDR3 DNA reads TGTGCCAGCAGTTATAGCATCGGGGAGACCCAGTACTTC.

The V and J genes are TRBV28 and TRBJ2-7, with 11 positions matching TRBD1. The CDR3 contains 15 residues. The ends lost 2 bases at V and 4 bases at J; junction bases unmatched: 4. The germline V gene has CDR1 MDHEN and CDR2 SYDVKM. In nucleotides, the CDR3 is TGTGCCAGCAGTTTAATGGGGACAGGGGGTTACGAGCAGTACTTC. It encodes CASSLMGTGGYEQYF.

The genes are TRBV28 and TRBJ2-3; 11 bases agree with TRBD2. Germline V gene lookup returns CDR1 MDHEN and CDR2 SYDVKM. V gave up 1 base and J gave up 4 bases; unmatched junction bases: 25. CDR3 length: 23 residues. The CDR3 region is CASSLYLGGASGRRSIVPDTQYF. CDR3 bases: TGTGCCAGCAGTTTATACCTCGGGGGTGCTAGCGGGAGGCGGTCAATTGTCCCAGATACGCAGTATTTT.

The rearrangement uses TRBV6-6 and TRBJ2-7, with D possibly TRBD1 on 5 matching bases. Deletions cut 6 bases from V and 2 bases from J, with 8 bases between. Germline values: CDR1 MNHNY, CDR2 SVGAGI (reference sequence). This CDR3 region has 12 residues. CDR3 nucleotides: TGTGCCAGCAGCCAGGGAACCTACGAGCAGTACTTC. Residues: CASSQGTYEQYF.

The genes are TRBV30 and TRBJ1-2; D is undetermined. Germline CDR1 GTSNPN, CDR2 SVGIG (reference sequence). Trimming shortened V by 3 bases and J by 3 bases, and 11 bases separated the two germline ends. The CDR3 runs 13 residues. The CDR3, as DNA: TGTGCCTGGAGGGGGATCCCCGACTATGGCTACACCTTC. This sequence encodes CAWRGIPDYGYTF.

The chain employs TRBV13 and TRBJ1-2; no reliable D call. There are 14 residues in the CDR3. Trimming took 0 bases from V and 1 from J, leaving 6 bases between them. Per germline, CDR1 PRHDT and CDR2 FYEKMQ (reference sequence). Here the CDR3 reads CASSLGGRNYGYTF. The CDR3 nucleotides read TGTGCCAGCAGCTTAGGGGGTCGTAACTATGGCTACACCTTC.

By proportion, this clone is medium-sized. The rearrangement links TRBV29-1 to TRBJ1-1; D is uncertain. This CDR3 is built from 12 residues. Germline V gene sequence: CDR1 SQVTM, CDR2 ANQGSEA. Trimming took 3 bases from V and 3 from J, leaving 8 bases between them. Here the CDR3 reads CSVDETDTEAFF. The CDR3 region has the DNA TGCAGCGTTGATGAGACGGACACTGAAGCTTTCTTT.

This chain links TRBV5-6 with TRBJ2-5, with no clear D. This CDR3 is 15 amino acids long. The V gene's germline CDR1 is SGHDT and CDR2 YYEEEE. Trimming cost V 0 bases and J 4 bases, with 13 bases left between them. DNA for the CDR3: TGTGCCAGCAGCTTGGTACCGAACAAAGGAGAGACCCAGTACTTC. This sequence encodes CASSLVPNKGETQYF.

The chain combines TRBV7-3 with TRBJ2-1, with D hard to call. CDR3 length: 14 residues. The germline V and J ends were trimmed by 8 bases and 7 bases, with 18 bases remaining between them. Germline V gene data show CDR1 as SGHTA and CDR2 as FQGTGA. CDR3 protein: CASAAADLRNEQFF. CDR3 bases: TGTGCCAGCGCGGCGGCGGACCTTCGGAATGAGCAGTTCTTC.

A remark on this clone: Likely a read error: the CDR3 ends without its conserved phenylalanine or tryptophan. No DNA is shown, since the ends of the CDR3 on it are uncertain; the CDR3 is the one TCRdb lists. This chain's CDR3 is CASTINTEDRS. This chain uses TRBV5-8 with TRBJ1-2; TRBD1, as called in the table, went unchecked against the DNA. The CDR3 region is 11 residues in length, termini included. Germline values: CDR1 SGHTS, CDR2 YDEGEE.

This chain connects TRBV6-1 to TRBJ1-3; unclear D gene. The CDR3 has 14 residues. V shed 5 bases and J shed 0 bases, with 8 bases lying between them. Germline V CDR1 and CDR2: MNHNS, SASEGT. CDR3 nucleotides: TGTGCCAGCAGTTCCCCAAGCTCTGGAAACACCATATATTTT. This gives the protein CASSSPSSGNTIYF.

The chain carries TRBV7-6 and TRBJ2-2, with D perhaps matching TRBD1 or TRBD2 (5 bases each). From germline, CDR1 is SGHVS and CDR2 FNYEAQ. This CDR3 region has 16 residues. V was cut by 5 bases and J by 2 bases, with 15 bases left in between. CDR3 coding DNA: TGTGCCAGCAGCCGACCTGGGACGAGAAACACCGGGGAGCTGTTTTTT. Protein: CASSRPGTRNTGELFF. The entire variable domain, with the rest obtained from reference TRBV7-6 and TRBJ2-2, is as follows: GAGVSQSPRYKVTKRGQDVALRCDPISGHVSLYWYRQALGQGPEFLTYFNYEAQQDKSGLPNDRFSAERPEGSISTLTIQRTEQRDSAMYRCASSRPGTRNTGELFFGEGSRLTVL.

V usage is TRBV10-3 and J usage is TRBJ2-1; D unclear. The V end lost 6 bases, the J end lost 8 bases, and 11 bases lay between the germline ends. Germline CDR1 and CDR2: ENHRY and SYGVKD. The length of the CDR3 is 12 residues. CDR3 protein: CAISSLHYEQFF. The CDR3 DNA is TGTGCCATCAGCTCGCTTCACTATGAGCAGTTCTTC.

The chain joins TRBV5-8 to TRBJ2-3; TRBD1 aligns across 8 bases. Trimming removed 4 bases from V and 2 bases from J; junction bases left unmatched: 6. This CDR3 has 15 residues. The germline CDR1 and CDR2 sequences are SGHTS and YDEGEE. This CDR3 reads CASSGGQVSTDTQYF. CDR3 DNA: TGTGCCAGCAGCGGGGGACAGGTATCCACAGATACGCAGTATTTT. The whole variable domain, remainder taken from reference TRBV5-8 and TRBJ2-3, is EAGVTQSPTHLIKTRGQQATLRCSPISGHTSVYWYQQALGLGLQFLLWYDEGEERNRGNFPPRFSGRQFPNYSSELNVNALELEDSALYLCASSGGQVSTDTQYFGPGTRLTVL.

The chain joins TRBV5-5 to TRBJ2-7, with 8 bases that match TRBD1. CDR1 SGHKS and CDR2 YYEKEE come from the germline V gene (reference sequence). The CDR3 has 14 amino acids. V gave up 2 bases and J gave up 1 base; unmatched junction bases: 2. CDR3 amino acids: CASSFHRGSYEQYF. CDR3 in DNA: TGTGCCAGCAGCTTCCACAGGGGGTCCTACGAGCAGTACTTC.

Concerning this clone itself: The limits of the CDR3 on the DNA are not certain, so only TCRdb's listed CDR3 is given. This chain links TRBV28 with TRBJ2-2; TRBD2, the table's D call, was not compared with the DNA. Per the germline V gene, CDR1 is MDHEN and CDR2 is SYDVKM. The CDR3 is 17 residues long, counting both termini. Here the CDR3 reads CASSLSLREGLSGELFF.

The rearrangement joins TRBV7-9 to TRBJ2-7, with D unclear. Germline V lookup: CDR1 SEHNR, CDR2 FQNEAQ (reference sequence). Trimming removed 4 bases from V and 4 bases from J, with 17 bases in between. The CDR3 sequence is 15 residues long. CDR3 bases: TGTGCCAGCAGCTCTTTTGAGCAAGTCCGATACGAGCAGTACTTC. This translates into CASSSFEQVRYEQYF.

The chain joins TRBV6-5 to TRBJ1-2; no clear D. Trimming pared 2 bases from V and 6 bases from J, leaving 7 bases between. The CDR3 spans 12 residues. The V gene's germline CDR1 is MNHEY and CDR2 SVGAGI. CDR3 region: CASSYAGHGYTF. The CDR3, as DNA: TGTGCCAGCAGTTACGCTGGCCATGGCTACACCTTC.

This clone is a singleton in its sample. This sequence joins TRBV6-5 and TRBJ2-3; D gene unclear. Trimming stripped 10 bases from V and 4 bases from J, with 6 bases between. The CDR3 extends over 10 amino acids. Germline V gene sequence: CDR1 MNHEY, CDR2 SVGAGI. The CDR3 coding sequence is TGTGCCACCTCCGCAGATACGCAGTATTTT. Protein: CATSADTQYF.

This chain links TRBV4-1 with TRBJ1-2; TRBD1 matches 10 bases. Germline CDR1 and CDR2: MGHRA and YSYEKL. Unmatched junction bases numbered 13, after V lost 5 bases and J lost 7 bases. The CDR3 loop spans 16 amino acids. CDR3 DNA: TGCGCCAGCAGCTTAACCGGGACAGGGGCCTCGCCTGGCTACACCTTC. This translates into CASSLTGTGASPGYTF.

This rearrangement joins TRBV6-6 to TRBJ2-4; 9 nucleotides line up with TRBD2. The CDR3 length is 15 residues. The germline CDR1 and CDR2 sequences are MNHNY and SVGAGI (reference sequence). The V and J ends lost 5 bases and 1 base, in that order; junction bases with no gene match: 3. CDR3 protein: CASSPREGAKNIQYF. The CDR3 DNA follows: TGTGCCAGCAGTCCGCGGGAGGGGGCCAAAAACATTCAGTACTTC.

The J gene is TRBJ2-2, the V gene TRBV9; D is unclear. CDR1 SGDLS and CDR2 YYNGEE come from the germline V gene. Trimming took off 0 bases at V and 7 bases at J, with 13 bases between the two ends. This CDR3 spans 15 amino acids. The chain's CDR3 is CASSVARASSGELFF. The CDR3 coding sequence is TGTGCCAGCAGCGTAGCTAGGGCTTCGAGCGGGGAGCTGTTTTTT.

The chain is built from TRBV7-9 and TRBJ2-3; 8 nucleotides line up with TRBD2. Germline V gives CDR1 SEHNR, CDR2 FQNEAQ (reference sequence). Losses at the gene ends were 4 bases for V and 2 bases for J; bases not matched to a gene: 8. The CDR3 has 16 amino acids. The chain's CDR3 is CASSYLAGLVTDTQYF. The CDR3, as DNA: TGTGCCAGCAGCTACCTAGCGGGCCTAGTCACAGATACGCAGTATTTT.

This chain connects TRBV19 to TRBJ2-1, with D tentatively TRBD2 (5 bases). The length of the CDR3 is 15 residues. V lost 2 bases and J lost 5, with 13 bases in between. Germline lookup yields CDR1 LNHDA and CDR2 SQIVND (reference sequence). CDR3 amino acids: CASSISGLADNEQFF. The CDR3 DNA follows: TGTGCCAGTAGTATATCAGGCCTAGCCGACAATGAGCAGTTCTTC.